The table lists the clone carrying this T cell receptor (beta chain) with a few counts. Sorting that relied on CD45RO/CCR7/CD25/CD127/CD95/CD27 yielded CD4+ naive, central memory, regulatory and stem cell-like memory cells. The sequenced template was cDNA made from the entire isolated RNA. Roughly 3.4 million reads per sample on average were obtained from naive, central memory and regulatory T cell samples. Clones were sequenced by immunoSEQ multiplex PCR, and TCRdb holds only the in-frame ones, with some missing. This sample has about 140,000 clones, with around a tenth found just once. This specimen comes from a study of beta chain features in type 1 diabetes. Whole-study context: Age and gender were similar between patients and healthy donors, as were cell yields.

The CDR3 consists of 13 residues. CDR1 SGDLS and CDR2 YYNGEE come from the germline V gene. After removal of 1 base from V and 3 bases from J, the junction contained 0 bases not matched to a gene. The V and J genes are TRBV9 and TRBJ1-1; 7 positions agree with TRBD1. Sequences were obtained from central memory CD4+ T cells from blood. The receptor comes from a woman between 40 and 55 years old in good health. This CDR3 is CASSVQGDTEAFF. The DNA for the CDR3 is TGTGCCAGCAGCGTACAGGGGGACACTGAAGCTTTCTTT.